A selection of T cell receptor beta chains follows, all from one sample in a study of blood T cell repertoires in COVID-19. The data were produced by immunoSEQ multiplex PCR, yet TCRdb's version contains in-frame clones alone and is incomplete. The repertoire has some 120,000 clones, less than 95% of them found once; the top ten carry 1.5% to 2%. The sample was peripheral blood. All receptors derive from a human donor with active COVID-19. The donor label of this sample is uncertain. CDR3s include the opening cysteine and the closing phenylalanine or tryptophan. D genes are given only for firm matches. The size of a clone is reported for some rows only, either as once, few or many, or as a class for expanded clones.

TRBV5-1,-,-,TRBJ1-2,TGCGCCAGCAGCTTGGCAGGGGCGACCTATGGCTACACCTTC,CASSLAGATYGYTF
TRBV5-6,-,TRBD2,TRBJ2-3,TGTGCCAGCATCTACCTCTCTAGCGGGGCGGATACGCAGTATTTT,CASIYLSSGADTQYF
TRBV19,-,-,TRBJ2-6,TGTGCCAGTAGTATTGATTCCGGGGGTTTCGGGGCCAACGTCCTGACTTTC,CASSIDSGGFGANVLTF
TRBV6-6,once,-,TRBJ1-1,TGTGCCAGCACCCCACGGGTGGCGGAGATGAACACTGAAGCTTTCTTT,CASTPRVAEMNTEAFF
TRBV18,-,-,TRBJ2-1,TGTGCCAGCTCACTGACTGGCACCTACAATGAGCAGTTCTTC,CASSLTGTYNEQFF
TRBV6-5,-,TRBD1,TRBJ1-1,TGTGCCAGCAGTTGGACAGGGAGGACTGAAGCTTTCTTT,CASSWTGRTEAFF
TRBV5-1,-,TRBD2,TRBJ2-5,TGCGCCAGCAGCTTGACTAGCGGCGAGACGACCCAGTACTTC,CASSLTSGETTQYF
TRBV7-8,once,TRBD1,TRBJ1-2,TGTGCCAGCAGCCGAACAAATCAACAGGGGGCGCAGGGCTATGGCTACACCTTC,CASSRTNQQGAQGYGYTF
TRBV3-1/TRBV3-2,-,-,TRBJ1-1,TGTGCCAGCAGCCTATCAGCCGCGGTGAACACTGAAGCTTTCTTT,CASSLSAAVNTEAFF
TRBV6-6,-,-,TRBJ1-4,TGTGCCAGCAGCCTTAGCCCTGGTACTAATGAAAAACTGTTTTTT,CASSLSPGTNEKLFF
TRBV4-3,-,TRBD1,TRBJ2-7,TGCGCCAGCAGCACCGGGACAGGTGATTTCGAGCAGTACTTC,CASSTGTGDFEQYF
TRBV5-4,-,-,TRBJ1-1,TGTGCCAGCGTGGGGAGTTCTGGGGCTTTCTTT,CASVGSSGAFF
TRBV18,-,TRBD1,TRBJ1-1,TGTGCCAGCTCAACACTGGAACAGGGGGCGAGGAACACTGAAGCTTTCTTT,CASSTLEQGARNTEAFF
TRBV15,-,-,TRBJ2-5,TGTGCCACCAGCAGAGAACCCCAGTACCAAGAGACCCAGTACTTC,CATSREPQYQETQYF
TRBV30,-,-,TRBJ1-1,TGTGCCTGGAGTGTACCGGGGATTGTTGTCACTGAAGCTTTCTTT,CAWSVPGIVVTEAFF
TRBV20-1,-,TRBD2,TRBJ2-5,TGCAGTGCTAGCGGTGGGGGGGCCCAGTACTTC,CSASGGGAQYF
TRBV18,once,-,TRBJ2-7,TGTGCCAGCTCACCGTACTCGAGCGGAGGACTACGAGCCTACGAGCAGTACTTC,CASSPYSSGGLRAYEQYF
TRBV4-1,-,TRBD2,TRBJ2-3,TGCGCCAGCAGACCTCTGGGACTAGCCACAGATACGCAGTATTTT,CASRPLGLATDTQYF
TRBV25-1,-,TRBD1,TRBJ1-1,TGTGCCAGCAGGGGACAGGGATTGGGGAACACTGAAGCTTTCTTT,CASRGQGLGNTEAFF
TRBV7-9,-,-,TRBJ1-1,TGTGCCAGCAGCATAAGACAAGTTTCCCTCGGCGAAGCTTTCTTT,CASSIRQVSLGEAFF
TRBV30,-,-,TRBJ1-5,TGTGCCTGGAGTGTATGGGGGCTCGGCAATCAGCCCCAGCATTTT,CAWSVWGLGNQPQHF
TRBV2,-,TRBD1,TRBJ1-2,TGTGCCAGCACTAAACAGGGGGCGAACTATGGCTACACCTTC,CASTKQGANYGYTF
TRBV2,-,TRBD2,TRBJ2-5,TGTGCCACCCGAGTGGGAGGGCAAGAGACCCAGTACTTC,CATRVGGQETQYF
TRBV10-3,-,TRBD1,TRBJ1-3,TGTGCCATCAGTGGTGGACAGGGGATAAGAAACACCATATATTTT,CAISGGQGIRNTIYF
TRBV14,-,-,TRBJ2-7,TGTGCCAGCAGCCAACTGGGACATCGAGACTACGAGCAGTACTTC,CASSQLGHRDYEQYF
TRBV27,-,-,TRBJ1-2,TGTGCCAGCAGTCCGACCCGACTGGGCTATGGCTACACCTTC,CASSPTRLGYGYTF
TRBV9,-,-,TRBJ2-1,TGTGCCAGCAGCGTAGGAGAATGGAATGAGCAGTTCTTC,CASSVGEWNEQFF
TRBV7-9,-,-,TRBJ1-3,TGTGCCAGCAGCACGTTCAGGGTGGCTGGAAACACCATATATTTT,CASSTFRVAGNTIYF
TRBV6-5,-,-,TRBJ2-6,TGTGCCAGCAGTCGAGGGAGCTCTGGGGCCAACGTCCTGACTTTC,CASSRGSSGANVLTF
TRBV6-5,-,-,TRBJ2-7,TGTGCCAGCAGAGTCCCGACAGTAGCCTACGAGCAGTACTTC,CASRVPTVAYEQYF
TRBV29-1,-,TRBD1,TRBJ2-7,TGCAGCGTAGCCGGGACAGGGCTCTCCTACGAGCAGTACTTC,CSVAGTGLSYEQYF